This T cell receptor (beta chain) emerged from a study of molecular identifiers for immune sequencing clone quantification. General study points: Sizes of clones that are highly expanded could be underestimated (if identical TCR molecules share a barcode).

RNA fractions of 10%, 30% or 50% and roughly 19,000 to 1,000,000 sorted cells were the source of naive CD8 libraries. Sorting was used to obtain naive CD8 T cells (CD8+CD4-CCR7+CD45RA+). Bulk TCR libraries used previously described methods and listed TCR primers. A single record per CDR3 protein comes from TCRdb applying MiXCR to the PCR reads. This sample has approximately 9,400 distinct CDR3 sequences, with roughly 22% found just once. CDR3 length: 11 amino acids. Germline loops: CDR1 SGHAT, CDR2 FQNNGV. The ends were cut back, 3 bases at V and 6 bases at J, with 4 bases in the middle. By share of the sample, this clonotype is medium-sized. As yet, its antigen is unknown.

Input material: naive CD8+ T cells from blood, with Jurkat cell RNA spiked in. Subset noted: FACS-sorted CD8+CD4-CCR7+CD45RA+ naive T cells. This TCR was recovered from a human donor in good health. Some libraries in this study had Jurkat cell RNA spiked in. This chain connects TRBV11-2 to TRBJ2-3; unclear D gene. The CDR3 loop reads CASSFGDTQYF. The DNA of the CDR3 is TGTGCCAGCAGCTTCGGTGATACGCAGTATTTT.